The entry that follows covers one TCR beta chain sequence. The V end lost 0 bases, the J end lost 6 bases, and 14 bases lay between the germline ends. Germline V lookup: CDR1 SGHDN, CDR2 FVKESK. The CDR3 runs 15 residues. This record comes from a study of CD8+ T cells in alopecia areata. Background on the study: The tofacitinib course ran for 6 to 18 months and was followed by 6 months off drug.

The treatment was: oral pan-JAK inhibitor, 5-10 mg twice daily. Separation by sorting yielded CD4+ and CD8+ T cells from PBMCs. TCR sequencing used cDNA made by reverse transcription of extracted RNA. The method was immunoSEQ multiplex PCR; TCRdb's version includes in-frame clones alone and lacks a portion of them. The sample lists 270,000 or so clones; roughly 64% were seen once. The TCR was taken from a human donor with alopecia areata. This specimen consisted of CD4+ T cells sorted from blood, obtained at week 24, from a patient treated with tofacitinib. V usage is TRBV14 and J usage is TRBJ1-2; a possible D gene is TRBD1 (5 bases). The CDR3 coding sequence is TGTGCCAGCAGCCAAGATTTTGGGGGAGCGAATGGCTACACCTTC. Protein: CASSQDFGGANGYTF.